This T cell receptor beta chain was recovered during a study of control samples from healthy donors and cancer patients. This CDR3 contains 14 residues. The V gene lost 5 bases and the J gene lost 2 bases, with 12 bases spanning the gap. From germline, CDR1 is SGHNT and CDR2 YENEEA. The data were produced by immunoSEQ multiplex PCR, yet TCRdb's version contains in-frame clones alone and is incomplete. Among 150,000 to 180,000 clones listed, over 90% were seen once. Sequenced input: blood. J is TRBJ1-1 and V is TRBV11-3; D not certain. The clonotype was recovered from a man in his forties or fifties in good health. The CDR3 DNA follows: TGTGCCAGCAGCCCTAGCGGGTTAAACACTGAAGCTTTCTTT. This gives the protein CASSPSGLNTEAFF.